This record looks at one TCR beta chain sequence and its context. No antigen is known for it. The input lacks base qualities; no much larger clone sits a single base away. Trimming costs V 0 bases and J 4 bases, and their ends lie 10 bases apart. From the cysteine up to the phenylalanine, the CDR3 has a length of 14 residues. The CDR3 DNA has 42 bases and is translated from base 1. The CDR1 and CDR2 encoded by the germline V gene are SGDLS and YYNGEE. Libraries were constructed by RT-PCR. The sequencer listed for this sample is Illumina HiSeq 2500. TCRdb passed the public sequencing reads through fastp at Q25 and MiXCR, retaining productive beta sequences. Every entry covers one CDR3 protein and lists the most common genes and DNA from its rows. The sample contains around 600,000 distinct CDR3 sequences, approximately 10% of them found a single time. Approximately 11% of the sample goes to the ten largest clones.

The data belong to a study of response to subunit inactivated influenza vaccine (dated by TCRdb to 2016 to 2018). For context, the study as a whole: Deep quantitative T cell receptor repertoire profiling was used in the study to track responses to a trivalent subunit inactivated influenza vaccine. The full study reports these points: It was suggested by the authors that each seasonal influenza vaccination may recruit only a limited number of new T cells.

The same specimen was also included in a second study, on T cells expressing NK-cell markers. As the second publication notes: TCR beta cDNA libraries were made by 5'RACE template switching that added a universal primer site and unique molecular identifiers. In sorted CD3+CD56+NKG2C+, CD3+CD56+NKG2C- and CD3+CD56-NKG2C+ T-cell subsets from 7 or 8 donors, TCR beta-chain repertoires were profiled. Most of the eight sequenced donors were HCMV-seropositive and one was HCMV-seronegative. In several experiments an anti-gammadeltaTCR antibody was added to restrict sorting to alphabetaTCR-expressing T cells. In 5 to 7 donors, the dominant CD3+CD56+NKG2C+ clonotypes were found to rank among the top 10 CD8+ clonotypes and to make up 1.0-7.0% of CD8+ T cells. Those dominant clonotypes were again the most abundant among CD3+CD56-NKG2C+ cells in a few donors, at roughly 28.3-60.1%. Whether the expanded NKG2C-expressing T cell clones were specific for HCMV antigens remained unclear. The eight sequenced donors were randomly selected healthy volunteers, three men and five women. A commercial ELISA kit detecting HCMV-specific IgG in serum was used to determine HCMV serostatus. Peripheral blood mononuclear cells were isolated from blood by Ficoll density gradient centrifugation. Bulk peripheral blood T-cell repertoires were additionally sequenced from unsorted PBMC for roughly six donors. cDNA synthesis was primed from the TCR beta constant segment, followed by two successive PCR amplification steps. Libraries were sequenced as 2 x 150 bp reads on Illumina HiSeq 2000/2500, MiSeq or NextSeq. MIGEC handled demultiplexing of the reads and grouping by UMI, while MiTCR was used to assemble and quantify clonotypes. To exclude erroneous sequences, only TCR cDNA sequences supported by at least two reads were retained. The tcR package was used for downstream repertoire analysis, and clonotypes were matched between fractions using CDR3 nucleotide sequence together with V segment. Antigen specificity was annotated against VDJdb with VDJmatch, allowing one amino acid substitution in CDR3.

The chain links TRBV9 with TRBJ1-2; there is no confident call for the D gene. The receptor comes from a man aged 45-60 years who received an inactivated influenza vaccine. Donor details come from another sample of the same person, matched by shared clones. Sample: PBMCs from blood, taken on the day of vaccination. The DNA is as follows: TGTGCCAGCAGCGTAGATTCAAGTAGCTATGGCTACACCTTC. Its coded protein is CASSVDSSSYGYTF.